The subject of this entry is one T cell receptor beta chain. Clones were sequenced by immunoSEQ multiplex PCR, and TCRdb holds only the in-frame ones, with some missing. The sample has some 1.4 million clones, more than 95% seen once. The data were taken from a study of shared clonotypes between healthy human individuals. Trimming at V came to 6 bases and at J to 6 bases, leaving 8 bases not matched to a gene. The V gene's germline CDR1 is SGHRS and CDR2 YFSETQ. The CDR3 spans 13 residues. The rearrangement uses TRBV5-1 and TRBJ2-7, with 8 bases that match TRBD2. Sequencing was done on a sample of naive CD4+ T cells sorted from blood. Subset denoted: CD45RA+ positively selected. The sequence was collected from a man between 25 and 39 years old in good health. CDR3 sequence reads: CASKDEREREQYF. The CDR3 DNA reads TGCGCCAGCAAAGACGAGCGGGAGCGCGAGCAGTACTTC.